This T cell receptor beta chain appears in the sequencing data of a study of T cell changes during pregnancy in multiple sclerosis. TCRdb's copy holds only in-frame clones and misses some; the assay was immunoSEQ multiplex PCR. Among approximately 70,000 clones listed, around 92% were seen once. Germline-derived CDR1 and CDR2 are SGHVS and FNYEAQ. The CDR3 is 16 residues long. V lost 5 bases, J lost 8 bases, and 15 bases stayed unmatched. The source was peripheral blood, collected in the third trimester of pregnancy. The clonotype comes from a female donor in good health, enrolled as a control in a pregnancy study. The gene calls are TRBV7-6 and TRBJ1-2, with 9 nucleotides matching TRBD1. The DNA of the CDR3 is TGTGCCAGCAGCCCGGGACAGGGCCAATTAGGGGGGGGCTACACCTTC. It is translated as CASSPGQGQLGGGYTF.